Below, one T cell receptor (beta chain) is given with its context. Its specificity is not known. The data stem from a study of T cell responses to AZD1222 COVID-19 vaccine. Overall study findings and caveats: Baseline seropositivity characterized only a handful of AZD1222 recipients.

Per germline, CDR1 LNHDA and CDR2 SQIVND (reference sequence). This CDR3 is 15 amino acids long. The germline V and J ends were trimmed by 5 bases and 0 bases, with 12 bases remaining between them. The table came from immunoSEQ multiplex PCR; TCRdb's copy has only in-frame clones and leaves some out. The table has approximately 88,000 clones, about 90% seen once. Specimen: peripheral blood, collected on day 0 of AZD1222 vaccination. The chain uses TRBV19 and TRBJ2-3, with D hard to call. This clonotype was sampled from an adult in good health. The DNA for the CDR3 is TGTGCCAGTAGTCTACCGGGCCTTAGCACAGATACGCAGTATTTT. It codes for CASSLPGLSTDTQYF.